The 19 T cell receptor beta chains listed next were all sequenced from one sample in a study of OX40 agonist ivuxolimab in advanced cancers. The repertoire was sequenced with immunoSEQ multiplex PCR; TCRdb's copy has only in-frame clones and lacks some. Of just under 7,000 clones in the sample, roughly 70% were seen once. The sequencing used CD4+ or CD8+ T cells sorted from blood, collected in a trial of the OX40 agonist ivuxolimab. The receptors originated from an adult with an advanced solid tumor such as melanoma, head and neck, liver or kidney cancer.

The chain links TRBV27 to TRBJ2-7, with a tentative D call TRBD2 (6 bases). Trimming pared 8 bases from V and 2 bases from J, leaving 16 bases between. The germline CDR1 and CDR2 sequences are MNHEY and SMNVEV (reference sequence). The CDR3 is 14 amino acids. The CDR3 DNA reads as TGTGCCAGCTCCCTTTTGCGGGGTCCCTACGAGCAGTACTTC. Translating it yields CASSLLRGPYEQYF.

The chain uses TRBV6-4 and TRBJ2-3; D gene uncertain. This CDR3 region has 14 residues. V lost 6 bases and J 0 bases, leaving 10 bases between the germline ends. Germline assignment: CDR1 MRHNA and CDR2 SNTAGT. The CDR3 DNA follows: TGTGCCAGCAGCGGAGATTCCAGCACAGATACGCAGTATTTT. Its translation: CASSGDSSTDTQYF.

The CDR3 spells CASSQVGPQPGLPSSYEQYF. The CDR3, as DNA: TGTGCCAGCAGCCAAGTTGGCCCTCAGCCGGGACTCCCTAGCTCCTACGAGCAGTACTTC. This chain joins TRBV4-2 and TRBJ2-5; tentatively, D is TRBD2 (6 bases). The J call may be faulty, since TRBJ2-7 better matches the DNA end. This CDR3 contains 20 residues. From germline, CDR1 is LGHNA and CDR2 YNFKEQ.

This clone is termed medium-sized. The chain carries TRBV4-1 and TRBJ1-5; unclear D gene. CDR3 length: 13 amino acids. V was cut by 4 bases and J by 3 bases, with 7 bases left in between. Germline V CDR1 and CDR2: MGHRA, YSYEKL. The DNA for the CDR3 is TGCGCCAGCAGCCCCGACCCCAATCAGCCCCAGCATTTT. It specifies CASSPDPNQPQHF.

The genes are TRBV28 and TRBJ1-4; possible D gene TRBD1, 5 bases. CDR1 is MDHEN and CDR2 is SYDVKM in the germline V gene. This CDR3 contains 12 residues. With 2 bases removed from V and 8 bases from J, the gap between germline ends came to 6 bases. The chain's CDR3 is CASSLGGEKLFF. Here the CDR3 DNA reads TGTGCCAGCAGTTTAGGGGGAGAAAAACTGTTTTTT.

This rearrangement joins TRBV28 to TRBJ2-1; 14 positions match TRBD2. The ends lost 4 bases at V and 8 bases at J; junction bases unmatched: 4. Germline CDR1 is MDHEN and CDR2 is SYDVKM. This CDR3 comprises 15 residues. CDR3 sequence: CASSSGTSGRDEQFF. The CDR3 nucleotides read TGTGCCAGCAGTTCCGGGACTAGCGGGAGAGATGAGCAGTTCTTC.

This chain connects TRBV2 to TRBJ1-2, with D possibly TRBD1 on 6 matching bases. Trimming cost V 9 bases and J 0 bases, with 8 bases left between them. This CDR3 is built from 12 residues. Per germline, CDR1 SNHLY and CDR2 FYNNEI. CDR3 in DNA: TGTGCCAGGGACAGTTCTAACTATGGCTACACCTTC. Residues: CARDSSNYGYTF.

The CDR3 DNA reads as TGTGCCAGCAGTGACTTAGCGGGGGGATACAATGAGCAGTTCTTC. Translated, it gives CASSDLAGGYNEQFF. The rearrangement uses TRBV6-4 and TRBJ2-1; 10 bases align to TRBD2. This CDR3 region has 15 residues. Germline-derived CDR1 and CDR2 are MRHNA and SNTAGT. V gave up 1 base and J gave up 4 bases; unmatched junction bases: 1.

V and J are TRBV9 and TRBJ1-1; TRBD1 matches 10 bases. Losses at the gene ends were 3 bases for V and 3 bases for J; bases not matched to a gene: 5. Germline V gene lookup returns CDR1 SGDLS and CDR2 YYNGEE. The length of the CDR3 is 15 residues. CDR3 sequence (DNA): TGTGCCAGCAGCGAACCCGGGACAGGGGACACTGAAGCTTTCTTT. Amino acids: CASSEPGTGDTEAFF. Complete variable domain (other parts from reference TRBV9 and TRBJ1-1): DSGVTQTPKHLITATGQRVTLRCSPRSGDLSVYWYQQSLDQGLQFLIQYYNGEERAKGNILERFSAQQFPDLHSELNLSSLELGDSALYFCASSEPGTGDTEAFFGQGTRLTVV.

The chain recombines TRBV21-1 with TRBJ2-5. The DNA end is more similar to TRBJ2-7, so the J call may be wrong. TRBV21-1 is a pseudogene segment. The CDR3 contains 13 residues. CDR3 in DNA: TGTGCCAGCAGCACATCGAGGGGCTACGAGCAGTACTTC. Its protein is CASSTSRGYEQYF.

The CDR3: CASTYLEGGTDTQYF. In DNA form, the CDR3 reads TGTGCCAGCACTTACCTGGAGGGGGGCACAGATACGCAGTATTTT. The chain uses TRBV27 and TRBJ2-3; D possibly matches TRBD1 or TRBD2 (6 bases each). This CDR3 is 15 amino acids long. Germline V gene data show CDR1 as MNHEY and CDR2 as SMNVEV (reference sequence). V was trimmed by 7 bases and J by 1 base, leaving 15 bases between them.

In this sample, this clone turned up a few times. The chain is built from TRBV19 and TRBJ2-7; D is undetermined. Germline V gene lookup returns CDR1 LNHDA and CDR2 SQIVND (reference sequence). The CDR3 consists of 12 residues. Trimming took off 10 bases at V and 3 bases at J, with 13 bases between the two ends. CDR3 amino acids: CATSETGYEQYF. DNA for the CDR3: TGTGCCACTTCGGAGACGGGCTACGAGCAGTACTTC.

Judged by abundance, this clone is large (0.1 to 1%). This rearrangement joins TRBV28 to TRBJ2-7; tentatively, D is TRBD1 (6 bases). V lost 1 base and J 3 bases, leaving 19 bases between the germline ends. The CDR3 contains 17 residues. Germline V gives CDR1 MDHEN, CDR2 SYDVKM. The CDR3 DNA sequence: TGTGCCAGCAGTTTATTGGGTGGACAGTGGGATCTCTACGAGCAGTACTTC. This codes for CASSLLGGQWDLYEQYF.

J is TRBJ2-1 and V is TRBV29-1; 9 bases are a match to TRBD1. The V and J ends lost 6 bases and 3 bases, in that order; junction bases with no gene match: 3. CDR1 is SQVTM and CDR2 is ANQGSEA in the germline V gene. The CDR3 sequence is 13 residues long. The CDR3 sequence: CSVPGQGYNEQFF. CDR3 sequence (DNA): TGCAGCGTCCCGGGACAGGGCTACAATGAGCAGTTCTTC.

The CDR3 region is CASSPSGGMYEQYF. DNA for the CDR3: TGTGCCAGCTCACCCTCCGGGGGGATGTACGAGCAGTACTTC. The genes are TRBV18 and TRBJ2-7; 7 positions agree with TRBD2. The germline CDR1 and CDR2 sequences are KGHSH and LQKENI. This CDR3 comprises 14 residues. V gave up 3 bases and J gave up 4 bases; unmatched junction bases: 6.

This rearrangement joins TRBV10-3 to TRBJ2-1; D is unclear. The V end was cut by 6 bases, the J end by 5 bases, with 8 bases between. The germline gives CDR1 ENHRY, CDR2 SYGVKD. The CDR3 covers 12 residues. This CDR3 is CAISAEDNEQFF. In DNA, the CDR3 is TGTGCCATCAGCGCCGAAGACAATGAGCAGTTCTTC.

This clone was seen just once. The chain couples TRBV5-4 to TRBJ2-3; D remains ambiguous. Between the trimmed V and J ends, which lost 7 bases and 6 bases, there was a span of 9 bases. The CDR3 length is 11 residues. Looked up from germline, CDR1 is SGHNT and CDR2 is YYREEE (reference sequence). Here the CDR3 DNA reads TGTGCCAGCTCCCAAGGGGATACGCAGTATTTT. This gives the protein CASSQGDTQYF.

The rearrangement links TRBV12-5 to TRBJ2-1; 9 nucleotides agree with TRBD2. CDR3 length: 13 amino acids. V lost 9 bases, J lost 4 bases, and 4 bases stayed unmatched. In germline, CDR1 is LGHNT, CDR2 FRNRAP. The DNA of the CDR3 is TGTGCTAGCCTAGCGGGACTTTACAATGAGCAGTTCTTC. Its translation: CASLAGLYNEQFF.

The gene calls are TRBV21-1 and TRBJ1-1. TRBV21-1 is noted as a pseudogene. The CDR3 is 15 residues long. The CDR3 coding sequence is TGTGCCAGCAGCAAAGGGAGCAGTTTGTTCACTGAAGCTTTCTTT. This translates into CASSKGSSLFTEAFF.